Each of the 14 T cell receptor beta chains below was sequenced from the same sample in a study of vaccination and CD4 T cells after COVID-19. These TCRs' antigens remain unknown. Treatment indicated: roughly nine-day PBMC culture with coronavirus spike peptide pools or control peptides (ViraFEST assay). With the Oncomine TCR Beta short-read assay, DNA from cultured CD4+ T cells was sequenced. TCRdb analysed the PCR reads with MiXCR anew, one entry per CDR3 protein. The sample shows some 9,000 distinct CDR3 sequences, about half of them seen only once. Sequencing input: CD4+ T cells from blood, cultured in vitro. These receptors originate from a human donor who had recovered from COVID-19.

This clonotype has a handful of counts. CDR3 nucleotides: TGTGCCAGCAGCTTAGGAGGGGGGACAGGGACAACCTTGGAGACCCAGTACTTC. This sequence encodes CASSLGGGTGTTLETQYF. This sequence joins TRBV7-6 and TRBJ2-5, with 9 bases fitting TRBD1. CDR1 is SGHVS, CDR2 FNYEAQ, per germline. Germline trimming cut 1 base from V and 5 bases from J; bases unmatched to any gene: 14. The CDR3 loop spans 18 amino acids.

CDR3 residues: CASSYVGDEAFF. The CDR3 DNA sequence: TGTGCCAGCAGCTATGTGGGCGATGAAGCTTTCTTT. V gene TRBV11-1 combines with J gene TRBJ1-1; D gene uncertain. CDR1 is SGHAT and CDR2 is FQDESV in the germline V gene (reference sequence). This CDR3 comprises 12 residues. The V end was cut by 4 bases, the J end by 7 bases, with 10 bases between. Full variable domain (missing parts from reference TRBV11-1 and TRBJ1-1): EAEVAQSPRYKITEKSQAVAFWCDPISGHATLYWYRQILGQGPELLVQFQDESVVDDSQLPKDRFSAERLKGVDSTLKIQPAELGDSAMYLCASSYVGDEAFFGQGTRLTVV.

The chain couples TRBV19 to TRBJ2-2, with a weak D call TRBD1 (6 bases). V was pared by 6 bases and J by 2 bases, with 13 bases between. The germline V gene has CDR1 LNHDA and CDR2 SQIVND (reference sequence). The CDR3 has 15 amino acids. The CDR3 protein is CASRPGTSNTGELFF. In nucleotides, the CDR3 is TGTGCCAGTAGGCCCGGGACATCTAACACCGGGGAGCTGTTTTTT.

The gene calls are TRBV30 and TRBJ1-2, with D perhaps matching TRBD1 (6 bases). This CDR3 contains 12 residues. Trimming cost V 4 bases and J 11 bases, with 17 bases left between them. Germline CDR1 and CDR2: GTSNPN and SVGIG (reference sequence). The CDR3 is CAWKGGPLGYTF. CDR3 nucleotide sequence: TGTGCCTGGAAGGGGGGCCCTTTGGGGTACACCTTC.

The V and J genes are TRBV20-1 and TRBJ2-5; 14 bases match TRBD2. With V trimmed by 6 bases and J by 5 bases, 11 bases remained unmatched. CDR1 and CDR2 (germline): DFQATT, SNEGSKA (reference sequence). The CDR3 runs to 16 residues. The DNA for the CDR3 is TGCAGTGCAATAGGACTAGCGGGAGGAATAGAGGAGACCCAGTACTTC. It codes for CSAIGLAGGIEETQYF.

In its sample, this clonotype is medium-sized. J is TRBJ1-1 and V is TRBV7-2; TRBD1 aligns across 10 bases. CDR3 length equals 15 residues. Trimming at V came to 5 bases and at J to 3 bases, leaving 6 bases not matched to a gene. Germline CDR1 and CDR2: SGHTA and FQGNSA. The CDR3 coding sequence is TGTGCCAGCAGCCCCGACAGGGGGCGATACACTGAAGCTTTCTTT. Its translation: CASSPDRGRYTEAFF.

By its share, this clonotype is large (0.1 to 1%). V and J are TRBV12-3 or TRBV12-4 and TRBJ2-2, with a possible D match to TRBD2 (5 bases). The CDR3 has 15 residues. Trimming left V 7 bases short and J 0 bases short, with 12 bases between. The CDR3, as DNA: TGTGCCAGCACCTGGGGTAGCGCGAACACCGGGGAGCTGTTTTTT. As protein: CASTWGSANTGELFF.

There are a few counts of this clonotype. The genes are TRBV11-3 and TRBJ2-6, with D perhaps matching TRBD1 or TRBD2 (5 bases each). Germline assignment: CDR1 SGHNT and CDR2 YENEEA. This CDR3 region has 20 residues. The V end lost 4 bases, the J end lost 2 bases, and 24 bases lay between the germline ends. CDR3 coding DNA: TGTGCCAGCAGCTCGACCTCATCACCGGGACGCCCTACTGGGGCCAACGTCCTGACTTTC. Protein sequence: CASSSTSSPGRPTGANVLTF. The whole variable domain, remainder taken from reference TRBV11-3 and TRBJ2-6, is EAGVVQSPRYKIIEKKQPVAFWCNPISGHNTLYWYLQNLGQGPELLIRYENEEAVDDSQLPKDRFSAERLKGVDSTLKIQPAELGDSAVYLCASSSTSSPGRPTGANVLTFGAGSRLTVL.

Written as DNA, the CDR3 is TGTGCCAGCAGCTTTGGCCCGGGATTAGATACGCAGTATTTT. Translated, it gives CASSFGPGLDTQYF. The chain has TRBV12-3 or TRBV12-4 and TRBJ2-3, with D possibly matching TRBD2 (5 bases). With 6 bases removed from V and 5 bases from J, the gap between germline ends came to 15 bases. The CDR3 consists of 14 residues.

This clonotype has only one observation. The J gene is TRBJ2-1, the V gene TRBV20-1; 11 bases are shared with TRBD2. The junction had 18 bases not matched to a gene; V was cut back by 4 bases and J by 4 bases. The CDR3 loop spans 19 amino acids. Looked up from germline, CDR1 is DFQATT and CDR2 is SNEGSKA (reference sequence). The CDR3 sequence is CSAIPTPRLAGLHYNEQFF. The CDR3 coding sequence is TGCAGTGCTATCCCCACACCTCGACTAGCGGGGCTTCATTACAATGAGCAGTTCTTC.

This rearrangement joins TRBV7-9 to TRBJ2-2; TRBD2 matches 9 bases. Germline assignment: CDR1 SEHNR and CDR2 FQNEAQ (reference sequence). CDR3 length: 16 residues. After removal of 1 base from V and 7 bases from J, the junction contained 7 bases not matched to a gene. CDR3 amino acids: CASSLVVTSGSGELFF. The CDR3 coding sequence is TGTGCCAGCAGCTTAGTGGTGACTAGCGGAAGCGGGGAGCTGTTTTTT.

This chain links TRBV7-2 with TRBJ2-7, with 12 bases aligning to TRBD2. V was pared by 7 bases and J by 7 bases, with 17 bases of the junction left unmatched. CDR3 length: 17 residues. Germline CDR1 and CDR2: SGHTA and FQGNSA. The CDR3 here is CASTPSNLLAGGGEQYF. CDR3 in DNA: TGTGCCAGCACCCCCTCGAATTTGCTAGCGGGAGGGGGAGAGCAGTACTTC.

The sample holds a few counts of this clonotype. The chain links TRBV11-3 to TRBJ2-3; no firm D call. Germline CDR1 and CDR2: SGHNT and YENEEA. V lost 0 bases and J lost 6, with 10 bases in between. The CDR3 length is 14 residues. The CDR3 sequence: CASSLDSLTDTQYF. The CDR3, as DNA: TGTGCCAGCAGCTTAGACTCTTTAACGGATACGCAGTATTTT.

This chain joins TRBV20-1 and TRBJ2-7; D remains ambiguous. Germline assignment: CDR1 DFQATT and CDR2 SNEGSKA (reference sequence). With 3 bases removed from V and 2 bases from J, the gap between germline ends came to 11 bases. The CDR3 runs to 13 residues. The CDR3 region is CSASLTPTYEQYF. CDR3 bases: TGCAGTGCTAGTTTGACCCCGACCTACGAGCAGTACTTC.